Following are 31 T cell receptor beta chains from one sample sequenced in a study of cytomegalovirus exposure and HLA in healthy donors. Primers for the PCR totalled 60 Vbeta and 13 Jbeta. The repertoire was sequenced with immunoSEQ multiplex PCR; TCRdb's copy has only in-frame clones and lacks some. The table lists more than 95,000 clones, 64% of them singletons. Sequencing used PBMCs. Source of these receptors: a man aged 60 to 69 in good health and CMV-seronegative.

V gene TRBV7-9 combines with J gene TRBJ2-3, with D possibly matching TRBD2 (6 bases). The CDR3 contains 14 residues. Germline V CDR1 and CDR2: SEHNR, FQNEAQ (reference sequence). V lost 7 bases to trimming and J lost 4 bases, with 15 bases between them. The CDR3 region is CASIPAGLPDTQYF. The CDR3 coding sequence is TGTGCCAGCATACCGGCGGGGCTCCCAGATACGCAGTATTTT.

This chain joins TRBV20-1 and TRBJ1-5; no clear D. The CDR3 runs 10 residues. V was pared by 6 bases and J by 9 bases, with 9 bases between. CDR1 DFQATT and CDR2 SNEGSKA come from the germline V gene (reference sequence). The CDR3 is CSALFRPQHF. Here the CDR3 DNA reads TGCAGTGCCCTTTTCAGGCCCCAGCATTTT.

This clone has a single count. The chain links TRBV11-3 to TRBJ2-1; a possible D gene is TRBD1 (6 bases). V gave up 2 bases and J gave up 2 bases, with 10 bases separating them. The CDR3 has 15 residues. Per the germline V gene, CDR1 is SGHNT and CDR2 is YENEEA. Written as DNA, the CDR3 is TGTGCCAGCAGCTTAAGGGACAACGCCTACAATGAGCAGTTCTTC. Residues: CASSLRDNAYNEQFF.

The genes are TRBV28 and TRBJ2-6, with TRBD1 identical over 7 bases. The junction had 9 bases not matched to a gene; V was cut back by 3 bases and J by 4 bases. This CDR3 is 17 amino acids long. Looked up from germline, CDR1 is MDHEN and CDR2 is SYDVKM. In DNA, the CDR3 is TGTGCCAGCAGTTTTAGACAGGGACGTGCCGGGGCCAACGTCCTGACTTTC. Encoded protein: CASSFRQGRAGANVLTF.

The chain couples TRBV5-1 to TRBJ1-1, with D maybe TRBD1 (5 bases). CDR1 and CDR2 from the germline V gene are SGHRS and YFSETQ. This CDR3 contains 12 residues. V was pared by 6 bases and J by 7 bases, with 13 bases between. The CDR3 region has the DNA TGCGCCAGCAAGCTTCCAGACAGTGAAGCTTTCTTT. Translation gives CASKLPDSEAFF.

V is TRBV6-5 and J is TRBJ2-5; 10 nucleotides align to TRBD2. CDR3 length: 14 residues. With V trimmed by 4 bases and J by 5 bases, 4 bases remained unmatched. Germline CDR1 reads MNHEY; CDR2 reads SVGAGI. For the CDR3, the DNA is TGTGCCAGCAGTTGGAGCGGGGGGGCCGAGACCCAGTACTTC. As protein: CASSWSGGAETQYF.

J is TRBJ1-4 and V is TRBV19; a weak D match, TRBD1 (6 bases). The V end was cut by 10 bases, the J end by 5 bases, with 14 bases between. The CDR3 totals 13 residues. Germline V gene sequence: CDR1 LNHDA, CDR2 SQIVND (reference sequence). The chain's CDR3 is CATQQGLNEKLFF. The CDR3 DNA reads TGTGCCACCCAACAGGGACTAAATGAAAAACTGTTTTTT.

V is TRBV9 and J is TRBJ2-5; 7 bases map to TRBD2. The germline gives CDR1 SGDLS, CDR2 YYNGEE. Trimming removed 0 bases from V and 3 bases from J; junction bases left unmatched: 5. The CDR3 is 15 residues long. The CDR3 reads CASSVAGGREETQYF. For the CDR3, the DNA is TGTGCCAGCAGCGTAGCGGGAGGACGGGAAGAGACCCAGTACTTC.

This clone was seen only a few times. This chain joins TRBV7-9 and TRBJ2-4; D not resolved. Between the trimmed V and J ends, which lost 7 bases and 0 bases, there was a span of 7 bases. Per germline, CDR1 SEHNR and CDR2 FQNEAQ (reference sequence). The CDR3 consists of 13 residues. CDR3 bases: TGTGCCAGCAAAGAGGTAGCCAAAAACATTCAGTACTTC. Amino acid sequence: CASKEVAKNIQYF.

The chain recombines TRBV28 with TRBJ1-1; 8 positions match TRBD1. The trim removed 7 bases at V and 9 bases at J, leaving 13 bases unmatched. From germline, CDR1 is MDHEN and CDR2 SYDVKM. The CDR3 is 14 residues long. CDR3 region: CASTLPGTGLKAFF. CDR3 DNA sequence: TGTGCCAGCACCCTTCCGGGGACAGGTCTTAAAGCTTTCTTT. Filled out from reference TRBV28 and TRBJ1-1, the complete variable domain reads DVKVTQSSRYLVKRTGEKVFLECVQDMDHENMFWYRQDPGLGLRLIYFSYDVKMKEKGDIPEGYSVSREKKERFSLILESASTNQTSMYLCASTLPGTGLKAFFGQGTRLTVV.

The DNA of the CDR3 is TGTGCCAGCAGCTTAATTTCAGCGAATGAGCAGTTCTTC. Translation: CASSLISANEQFF. V gene TRBV7-3 combines with J gene TRBJ2-1; D remains ambiguous. The V end lost 1 base, the J end lost 7 bases, and 8 bases lay between the germline ends. CDR1 and CDR2 (germline): SGHTA, FQGTGA. This CDR3 comprises 13 residues. The whole variable domain, remainder taken from reference TRBV7-3 and TRBJ2-1, is GAGVSQTPSNKVTEKGKYVELRCDPISGHTALYWYRQSLGQGPEFLIYFQGTGAADDSGLPNDRFFAVRPEGSVSTLKIQRTERGDSAVYLCASSLISANEQFFGPGTRLTVL.

V is TRBV5-1 and J is TRBJ2-1, with a tentative D call TRBD2 (6 bases). Germline CDR1 reads SGHRS; CDR2 reads YFSETQ. The V end was cut by 4 bases, the J end by 6 bases, with 17 bases between. This CDR3 comprises 15 residues. The CDR3 DNA follows: TGCGCCAGCAGCAAGGGGCCTAGCGAGAGCAATGAGCAGTTCTTC. It is translated as CASSKGPSESNEQFF.

The chain carries TRBV7-2 and TRBJ1-5; no clear D. The CDR3 spans 15 residues. V lost 6 bases and J 2 bases, leaving 14 bases between the germline ends. Germline V gene data show CDR1 as SGHTA and CDR2 as FQGNSA. The CDR3 coding sequence is TGTGCCAGCAGGCGGGCCCTGGCAGGCAATCAGCCCCAGCATTTT. It yields the protein CASRRALAGNQPQHF.

The rearrangement uses TRBV11-2 and TRBJ1-2, with D tentatively TRBD1 (5 bases). The CDR3 runs to 16 residues. The germline V gene encodes CDR1 SGHAT and CDR2 FQNNGV. The ends were cut back, 5 bases at V and 0 bases at J, with 16 bases in the middle. CDR3 in DNA: TGTGCCAGCAGCCCAGTCAGGGACTTCACTAACTATGGCTACACCTTC. Protein product: CASSPVRDFTNYGYTF.

The V and J genes are TRBV6-4 and TRBJ2-3, with TRBD1 matching 7 bases. The CDR3 is 13 residues long. Germline CDR1 reads MRHNA; CDR2 reads SNTAGT. Unmatched junction bases numbered 0, after V lost 5 bases and J lost 1 base. CDR3 nucleotide sequence: TGTGCCAGCAGTCAGGGGGGCACAGATACGCAGTATTTT. As protein: CASSQGGTDTQYF.

This chain joins TRBV19 and TRBJ2-2, with D tentatively TRBD2 (6 bases). V shed 9 bases and J shed 4 bases, with 15 bases lying between them. This CDR3 is built from 14 residues. Looked up from germline, CDR1 is LNHDA and CDR2 is SQIVND (reference sequence). CDR3 bases: TGTGCCAGCGTTTCGAGAGCGGGCACCGGGGAGCTGTTTTTT. Amino acids: CASVSRAGTGELFF.

CDR3 bases: TGTGCCAGCAGCTCCTCGCGGGGGAACACTGAAGCTTTCTTT. This codes for CASSSSRGNTEAFF. The rearrangement uses TRBV5-6 and TRBJ1-1; D gene unclear. V was trimmed by 3 bases and J by 1 base, leaving 10 bases between them. In germline, CDR1 is SGHDT, CDR2 YYEEEE. This CDR3 contains 14 residues. The entire variable domain, with the rest obtained from reference TRBV5-6 and TRBJ1-1, is as follows: DAGVTQSPTHLIKTRGQQVTLRCSPKSGHDTVSWYQQALGQGPQFIFQYYEEEERQRGNFPDRFSGHQFPNYSSELNVNALLLGDSALYLCASSSSRGNTEAFFGQGTRLTVV.

This clone was found once. This chain uses TRBV27 with TRBJ2-1, with 10 positions matching TRBD2. CDR3 length equals 16 residues. Germline values: CDR1 MNHEY, CDR2 SMNVEV (reference sequence). Unmatched junction bases numbered 11, after V lost 5 bases and J lost 7 bases. The CDR3 spells CASSALAGGPRNEQFF. The CDR3 bases are TGTGCCAGCAGTGCCTTAGCGGGAGGCCCGAGAAATGAGCAGTTCTTC.

In its sample, this clone was seen once. The chain is built from TRBV28 and TRBJ1-2; tentative D call: TRBD1 (6 bases). The V end was cut by 3 bases, the J end by 7 bases, with 24 bases between. Germline loops: CDR1 MDHEN, CDR2 SYDVKM. CDR3 size: 17 residues. The CDR3 sequence: CASSFISNEWQGLGYTF. CDR3 bases: TGTGCCAGCAGTTTTATATCAAATGAGTGGCAGGGGCTTGGCTACACCTTC.

This clone has just a few counts. The chain combines TRBV6-6 with TRBJ2-5; TRBD1 matches at 7 bases. The germline CDR1 and CDR2 sequences are MNHNY and SVGAGI (reference sequence). The CDR3 sequence is 15 residues long. The V segment lost 2 bases and the J segment 2 bases; nucleotides outside the gene matches: 5. CDR3 sequence reads: CASSYPTGVQETQYF. In DNA, the CDR3 is TGTGCCAGCAGTTACCCTACAGGGGTACAAGAGACCCAGTACTTC.

The V call is TRBV5-1, the J call TRBJ2-7; no firm D call. This CDR3 is 13 amino acids long. V lost 0 bases and J lost 4, with 8 bases in between. The germline CDR1 and CDR2 sequences are SGHRS and YFSETQ. CDR3 sequence: CASSLAVSYEQYF. CDR3 bases: TGCGCCAGCAGCTTGGCCGTCAGTTACGAGCAGTACTTC.

This clone appeared a single time. The chain links TRBV28 to TRBJ1-6; 7 bases agree with TRBD1. This CDR3 is 16 amino acids long. V lost 8 bases to trimming and J lost 7 bases; unmatched junction nucleotides: 14. Looked up from germline, CDR1 is MDHEN and CDR2 is SYDVKM. CDR3 loop: CASLANPGQLNSPLHF. CDR3 DNA sequence: TGTGCCAGCCTCGCAAACCCGGGACAGTTGAATTCACCCCTCCACTTT.

As to this clone: An end of the junction does not agree with germline; a read error may underlie this. The chain employs TRBV7-9 and TRBJ1-2, with a weak D call TRBD1 (5 bases). The CDR3 contains 15 residues. Germline CDR1 reads SEHNR; CDR2 reads FQNEAQ (reference sequence). The CDR3 region has the DNA TGTTCCAGCAGCTTAGTGGCGGGGGTGTCCCTGCGCTACACCTTC. Translated: CSSSLVAGVSLRYTF.

The V gene is TRBV15, the J gene TRBJ2-5; weak D call: TRBD1 (5 bases). V dropped 4 bases and J dropped 0 bases, with 12 bases sitting between them. Germline V gene data show CDR1 as LNHNV and CDR2 as YYDKDF (reference sequence). This CDR3 spans 15 amino acids. The CDR3 DNA sequence: TGTGCCACCAGCAACCTACTGGGGCACCAAGAGACCCAGTACTTC. Amino acid sequence: CATSNLLGHQETQYF.

This clone was counted only a few times. J is TRBJ2-3 and V is TRBV5-1, with 12 positions matching TRBD1. CDR1 is SGHRS and CDR2 is YFSETQ in the germline V gene. The CDR3 spans 18 residues. The junction had 14 bases not matched to a gene; V was cut back by 5 bases and J by 4 bases. The CDR3 loop is CASRLVRDRGLVPDTQYF. CDR3 bases: TGCGCCAGCAGACTAGTCCGGGACAGGGGGCTAGTGCCAGATACGCAGTATTTT. Full variable domain (rest looked up from reference TRBV5-1 and TRBJ2-3): KAGVTQTPRYLIKTRGQQVTLSCSPISGHRSVSWYQQTPGQGLQFLFEYFSETQRNKGNFPGRFSGRQFSNSRSEMNVSTLELGDSALYLCASRLVRDRGLVPDTQYFGPGTRLTVL.

The chain's CDR3 is CASSPRTGILSYEQYF. The CDR3 coding sequence is TGTGCCAGCAGCCCCCGGACAGGGATCCTCTCCTACGAGCAGTACTTC. The V call is TRBV9, the J call TRBJ2-7; 8 positions match TRBD1. The ends lost 4 bases at V and 0 bases at J; junction bases unmatched: 9. CDR3 length: 16 residues. Germline V CDR1 and CDR2: SGDLS, YYNGEE. Combining the CDR3 with reference TRBV9 and TRBJ2-7 gives the whole variable domain DSGVTQTPKHLITATGQRVTLRCSPRSGDLSVYWYQQSLDQGLQFLIQYYNGEERAKGNILERFSAQQFPDLHSELNLSSLELGDSALYFCASSPRTGILSYEQYFGPGTRLTVT.

The chain links TRBV28 to TRBJ2-3; perhaps TRBD1 as D (6 bases). The length of the CDR3 is 14 residues. Trimming stripped 4 bases from V and 7 bases from J, with 15 bases between. Looked up from germline, CDR1 is MDHEN and CDR2 is SYDVKM. The CDR3 DNA follows: TGTGCCAGCAGTTCAACACCCAGGGGCAATACGCAGTATTTT. It specifies CASSSTPRGNTQYF.

This chain connects TRBV5-4 to TRBJ1-1; TRBD1 agrees at 7 bases. The germline V gene encodes CDR1 SGHNT and CDR2 YYREEE (reference sequence). V was pared by 0 bases and J by 6 bases, with 8 bases of the junction left unmatched. The CDR3 length is 15 residues. CDR3 sequence: CASSLDGDSYSEAFF. In DNA form, the CDR3 reads TGTGCCAGCAGCTTGGACGGGGACAGCTACTCTGAAGCTTTCTTT.

The gene calls are TRBV6-1 and TRBJ1-5; 7 nucleotides line up with TRBD1. Germline CDR1 and CDR2: MNHNS and SASEGT. J gave up 6 bases and V 5 bases, and 4 bases lay outside the gene matches. The CDR3 is 13 amino acids. The DNA of the CDR3 is TGTGCCAGCAGTCCTCAGGGGGGTCAGCCCCAGCATTTT. It codes for CASSPQGGQPQHF.

This clone was seen once. V usage is TRBV6-6 and J usage is TRBJ2-7, with TRBD2 as a possible D gene (6 bases). Trimming removed 3 bases from V and 0 bases from J, with 12 bases in between. Germline V gene lookup returns CDR1 MNHNY and CDR2 SVGAGI (reference sequence). The CDR3 runs 15 residues. The chain's CDR3 is CASSYGTGVSYEQYF. DNA of the CDR3: TGTGCCAGCAGTTATGGTACGGGGGTCTCCTACGAGCAGTACTTC.

This clone has a handful of counts. This sequence joins TRBV6-1 and TRBJ1-2; D gene ambiguous. Germline V lookup: CDR1 MNHNS, CDR2 SASEGT. This CDR3 region has 13 residues. V was cut by 1 base and J by 1 base, with 4 bases left in between. The CDR3 loop is CASSEDYNYGYTF. DNA of the CDR3: TGTGCCAGCAGTGAAGATTATAACTATGGCTACACCTTC.